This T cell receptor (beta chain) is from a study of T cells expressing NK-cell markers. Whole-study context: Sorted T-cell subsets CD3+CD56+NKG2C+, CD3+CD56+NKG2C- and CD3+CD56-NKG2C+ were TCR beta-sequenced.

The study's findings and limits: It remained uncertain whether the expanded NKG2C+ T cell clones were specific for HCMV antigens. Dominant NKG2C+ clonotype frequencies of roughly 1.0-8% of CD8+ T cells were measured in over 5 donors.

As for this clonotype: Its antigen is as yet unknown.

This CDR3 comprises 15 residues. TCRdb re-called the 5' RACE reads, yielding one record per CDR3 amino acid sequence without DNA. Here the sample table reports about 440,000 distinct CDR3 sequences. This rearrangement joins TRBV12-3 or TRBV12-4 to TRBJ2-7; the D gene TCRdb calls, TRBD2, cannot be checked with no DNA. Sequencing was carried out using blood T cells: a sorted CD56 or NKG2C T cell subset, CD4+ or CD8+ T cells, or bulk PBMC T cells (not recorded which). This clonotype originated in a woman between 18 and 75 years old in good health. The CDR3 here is CASSSAPGLVSEQYF.